This TCR beta chain was captured by sequencing in a study of CD8 T cells in ankylosing spondylitis. Whole-study findings and limits: A motif in TCR beta, a set of 8 or 9 highly homologous variants, appeared characteristic of ankylosing spondylitis blood.

This clonotype was seen only a few times. What it recognizes is unknown. Generation of TCR beta libraries employed quantitative 5'-RACE incorporating molecular barcodes. TCRdb processed the 5' RACE reads anew with MiXCR; each CDR3 protein has one entry. The sample has 350,000 to 550,000 distinct CDR3 sequences, roughly 26% seen once. The sequence was obtained from a male donor with ankylosing spondylitis. The sequencing input was blood, either unsorted or a sorted T cell fraction (not recorded which).

The CDR3 coding sequence is TGCAGTGCTAGGACGGCCCGAGGTGGCAATCAGCCCCAGCATTTT. Its protein product is CSARTARGGNQPQHF. V and J are TRBV20-1 and TRBJ1-5; D remains ambiguous. The germline V and J ends were trimmed by 3 bases and 2 bases, with 14 bases remaining between them. The germline gives CDR1 DFQATT, CDR2 SNEGSKA (reference sequence). The CDR3 is 15 residues long.